Shown below are 6 T cell receptor beta chains from a single sample sequenced in a study of blood T cell repertoires in COVID-19. Here immunoSEQ multiplex PCR was the method, and the copy in TCRdb shows in-frame clones only, minus some. The sample carries roughly 90,000 clones, 85% to 90% recorded once. The sequencing input was peripheral blood. The receptor set was obtained from a human donor with active COVID-19. The donor label of this sample is uncertain.

The chain combines TRBV19 with TRBJ2-6; the match to TRBD1 covers 11 bases. J was trimmed by 5 bases and V by 4 bases; bases with no gene match: 10. Germline CDR1 LNHDA, CDR2 SQIVND (reference sequence). CDR3 size: 18 residues. The CDR3 DNA sequence: TGTGCCAGTAGTAACCCGGTCGGACAGGGGGCGTGGGCCAACGTCCTGACTTTC. It yields the protein CASSNPVGQGAWANVLTF.

The table lists this clone with a count of one. This rearrangement joins TRBV9 to TRBJ2-2; 7 bases match TRBD2. Germline CDR1 SGDLS, CDR2 YYNGEE. Trimming removed 7 bases from V and 1 base from J; junction bases left unmatched: 10. This CDR3 is built from 16 residues. CDR3 residues: CASSRLAGLNTGELFF. The CDR3 region has the DNA TGTGCCAGCTCCCGGTTAGCGGGTTTGAACACCGGGGAGCTGTTTTTT.

The chain uses TRBV28 and TRBJ1-5; TRBD1 matches 9 bases. Trimming took 7 bases from V and 0 from J; bases not matched to a gene: 10. This CDR3 has 17 residues. Looked up from germline, CDR1 is MDHEN and CDR2 is SYDVKM. The CDR3 here is CASTNNRGRLSNQPQHF. In DNA form, the CDR3 reads TGTGCCAGCACCAACAACAGGGGGCGACTTAGCAATCAGCCCCAGCATTTT. The full variable domain, with the rest looked up from reference TRBV28 and TRBJ1-5, is DVKVTQSSRYLVKRTGEKVFLECVQDMDHENMFWYRQDPGLGLRLIYFSYDVKMKEKGDIPEGYSVSREKKERFSLILESASTNQTSMYLCASTNNRGRLSNQPQHFGDGTRLSIL.

This clone was recorded a few times. This chain links TRBV19 with TRBJ2-1; TRBD1 matches 11 bases. V shed 8 bases and J 8 bases; nucleotides not matched to a gene: 8. There are 14 residues in the CDR3. Germline V gene lookup returns CDR1 LNHDA and CDR2 SQIVND (reference sequence). For the CDR3, the DNA is TGTGCCAGTGAGGGGACAGGGGGTATCTATGAGCAGTTCTTC. Translating it yields CASEGTGGIYEQFF.

J is TRBJ1-2 and V is TRBV9; D remains unclear. Germline V gene lookup returns CDR1 SGDLS and CDR2 YYNGEE. Between the trimmed V and J ends, which lost 4 bases and 4 bases, there was a span of 14 bases. The CDR3 extends over 14 amino acids. CDR3 DNA: TGTGCCAGCAGCCTCGACACCGCCGGCTATGGCTACACCTTC. This gives the protein CASSLDTAGYGYTF.

The genes are TRBV5-4 and TRBJ2-1, with D possibly matching TRBD1 (5 bases). V lost 6 bases and J lost 4, with 20 bases in between. CDR3 size: 16 residues. Germline assignment: CDR1 SGHNT and CDR2 YYREEE (reference sequence). The CDR3 sequence: CASNSQGSASYNEQFF. In nucleotides, the CDR3 is TGTGCCAGCAATTCCCAGGGATCGGCCTCATACAATGAGCAGTTCTTC.